Listed below are T cell receptor beta chains from one sample, sequenced in a study of T cell responses to AZD1222 COVID-19 vaccine. Profiling relied on immunoSEQ multiplex PCR, and the TCRdb table lists in-frame clones only, not all of them. The data show 95,000 to 150,000 clones, about nine tenths seen once. The sample was peripheral blood, taken on day 0 of AZD1222 vaccination. These receptors were taken from an adult in good health. The conserved cysteine and the conserved F or W are not part of the CDR3 here. Expanded clones are given a class, and other clones once, few, many or no size at all.

abundance: -; j_gene: TRBJ2-7; v_gene: TRBV24-1; CDR3aa: ATGEGDEQY
abundance: few; j_gene: TRBJ1-3; v_gene: TRBV19; CDR3aa: ASTVDRVSGNTIY
abundance: -; j_gene: TRBJ1-1; v_gene: TRBV6-1; CDR3aa: ASSETGWTEAF
abundance: -; j_gene: TRBJ2-1; v_gene: TRBV6-5; CDR3aa: ASQGTGLGEQF
abundance: -; j_gene: TRBJ2-7; v_gene: TRBV6-5; CDR3aa: ASRPGQGYEQY
abundance: once; j_gene: TRBJ2-1; v_gene: TRBV10-3; CDR3aa: AISDPGQGAGEQF
abundance: -; j_gene: TRBJ1-2; v_gene: TRBV2; CDR3aa: ASTATGSNYGYT
abundance: once; j_gene: TRBJ2-5; v_gene: TRBV10-1; CDR3aa: ASSPLGGVRETQY
abundance: -; j_gene: TRBJ2-5; v_gene: TRBV12-3/TRBV12-4; CDR3aa: ASSAPNQETQY
abundance: -; j_gene: TRBJ1-3; v_gene: TRBV28; CDR3aa: ASTPRGGFGNTIY
abundance: -; j_gene: TRBJ2-7; v_gene: TRBV28; CDR3aa: ASSSPGRYEQY
abundance: -; j_gene: TRBJ2-1; v_gene: TRBV9; CDR3aa: ASSVATISGGQGNEQF